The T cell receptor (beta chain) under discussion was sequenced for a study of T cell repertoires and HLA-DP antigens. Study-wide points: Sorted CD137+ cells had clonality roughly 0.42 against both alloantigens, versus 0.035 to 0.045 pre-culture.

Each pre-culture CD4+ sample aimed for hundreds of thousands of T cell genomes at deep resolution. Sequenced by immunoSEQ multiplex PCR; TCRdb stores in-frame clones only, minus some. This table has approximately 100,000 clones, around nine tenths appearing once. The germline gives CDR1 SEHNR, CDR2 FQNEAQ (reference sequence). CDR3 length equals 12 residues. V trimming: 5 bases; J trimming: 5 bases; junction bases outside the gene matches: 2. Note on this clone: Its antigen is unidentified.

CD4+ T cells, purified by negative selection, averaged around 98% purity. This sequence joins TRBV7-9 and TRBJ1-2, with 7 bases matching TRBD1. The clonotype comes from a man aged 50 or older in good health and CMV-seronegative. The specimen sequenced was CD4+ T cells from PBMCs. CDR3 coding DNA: TGTGCCAGCAGCGACAGGGAATATGGCTACACCTTC. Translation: CASSDREYGYTF.